The 2 T cell receptor beta chains reported below all come from one sample, sequenced in a study of metastatic and nonmetastatic thyroid tumors. Patients had received no treatment of any kind before thyroid surgery. TCRdb used MiXCR to call clones anew from the PCR reads. The sample contains some 10,000 clones, 12% of which appear only once. The sequenced sample consisted of blood. These receptor sequences come from a female donor with papillary thyroid cancer or a benign thyroid nodule (not recorded which). Some clones in this sample may be carry-over from other donors' samples.

This clone is deemed medium-sized (0.01 to 0.1%). This sequence joins TRBV6-1 and TRBJ1-1; D uncertain. CDR3 length equals 11 residues. V lost 5 bases to trimming and J lost 10 bases, with 11 bases between them. CDR1 is MNHNS and CDR2 is SASEGT in the germline V gene. CDR3 DNA: TGTGCCAGCAGTTGGCGGGGATCAGCTTTCTTT. It translates to CASSWRGSAFF.

The table lists this clone with many counts. The chain links TRBV10-2 to TRBJ2-7; D unclear. V lost 2 bases and J 5 bases, leaving 4 bases between the germline ends. Germline V gives CDR1 WSHSY, CDR2 SAAADI. The CDR3 runs 11 residues. CDR3: CASSEDDEQYF. The CDR3 DNA reads TGCGCCAGCAGTGAGGACGACGAGCAGTACTTC.